This is a list of T cell receptor beta chains from one sample in a study of blood T cell repertoires in COVID-19. TCRdb keeps only in-frame clones here, not all; method: immunoSEQ multiplex PCR. The data show approximately 400,000 clones, with 83% seen just once and around 5% held by the top ten. The specimen sequenced was PBMCs or T cells enriched from blood (not recorded which). The receptor source for this set is a woman in her fifties or sixties who had recovered from COVID-19. The CDR3 runs from the conserved cysteine through the conserved F or W. The D gene is left open where the match is weak. Only part of the rows carry a size: once, few, many, or a class if the clone is expanded.

v_gene: TRBV5-1; d_gene: TRBD1; j_gene: TRBJ1-1; abundance: -; CDR3aa: CASSRDRGKGTEAFF; CDR3nt: TGCGCCAGCAGCAGGGACAGGGGGAAAGGCACTGAAGCTTTCTTT
v_gene: TRBV9; d_gene: -; j_gene: TRBJ1-6; abundance: once; CDR3aa: CASSERVGNSPLHF; CDR3nt: TGTGCCAGCAGCGAGCGGGTGGGTAACTCACCCCTCCACTTT
v_gene: TRBV7-8; d_gene: TRBD2; j_gene: TRBJ2-7; abundance: -; CDR3aa: CASSFKLAGGIRRYEQYF; CDR3nt: TGTGCCAGCAGCTTCAAACTAGCGGGGGGCATTCGGCGCTACGAGCAGTACTTC
v_gene: TRBV27; d_gene: TRBD1; j_gene: TRBJ2-1; abundance: once; CDR3aa: CASSLFGQGFNEQFF; CDR3nt: TGTGCCAGCAGTTTATTTGGACAGGGGTTCAATGAGCAGTTCTTC
v_gene: TRBV3-1/TRBV3-2; d_gene: -; j_gene: TRBJ1-6; abundance: once; CDR3aa: CASSQPAGARRSPLHF; CDR3nt: TGTGCCAGCAGCCAACCGGCTGGGGCCAGGCGTTCACCCCTCCACTTT
v_gene: TRBV30; d_gene: TRBD1; j_gene: TRBJ1-1; abundance: -; CDR3aa: CAWSGIGAGQGSRNTEAFF; CDR3nt: TGTGCCTGGAGTGGAATTGGGGCAGGACAGGGTAGTCGTAACACTGAAGCTTTCTTT
v_gene: TRBV5-1; d_gene: -; j_gene: TRBJ2-3; abundance: -; CDR3aa: CASSGHDTQYF; CDR3nt: TGCGCCAGCAGTGGACATGATACGCAGTATTTT
v_gene: TRBV28; d_gene: -; j_gene: TRBJ1-2; abundance: -; CDR3aa: CASSFPPGAGHYGYTF; CDR3nt: TGTGCCAGCAGTTTCCCGCCTGGGGCAGGGCACTATGGCTACACCTTC
v_gene: TRBV6-5; d_gene: -; j_gene: TRBJ1-1; abundance: once; CDR3aa: CASRRQTATEAFF; CDR3nt: TGTGCCAGCAGGCGACAGACGGCGACTGAAGCTTTCTTT
v_gene: TRBV12-3/TRBV12-4; d_gene: -; j_gene: TRBJ1-6; abundance: -; CDR3aa: CASSFNNSPLHF; CDR3nt: TGTGCCAGCAGTTTTAATAATTCACCCCTCCACTTT
v_gene: TRBV2; d_gene: TRBD1; j_gene: TRBJ1-1; abundance: -; CDR3aa: CASRPDRVRRTEAFF; CDR3nt: TGTGCCAGCAGGCCCGACAGGGTCCGACGCACTGAAGCTTTCTTT
v_gene: TRBV3-1/TRBV3-2; d_gene: -; j_gene: TRBJ2-2; abundance: -; CDR3aa: CASSALGGGNTGELFF; CDR3nt: TGTGCCAGCAGCGCCCTAGGGGGGGGCAACACCGGGGAGCTGTTTTTT
v_gene: TRBV10-3; d_gene: -; j_gene: TRBJ2-3; abundance: once; CDR3aa: CAISVGATTDTQYF; CDR3nt: TGTGCCATCAGTGTGGGAGCTACCACAGATACGCAGTATTTT
v_gene: TRBV27; d_gene: -; j_gene: TRBJ1-2; abundance: -; CDR3aa: CASSLGGAVGYGYTF; CDR3nt: TGTGCCAGCAGCCTCGGAGGGGCGGTGGGCTATGGCTACACCTTC
v_gene: TRBV7-2; d_gene: -; j_gene: TRBJ1-1; abundance: once; CDR3aa: CASSLLVSSEAFF; CDR3nt: TGTGCCAGCAGCTTACTAGTTTCGTCTGAAGCTTTCTTT
v_gene: TRBV7-9; d_gene: -; j_gene: TRBJ2-2; abundance: few; CDR3aa: CANGGVTGELFF; CDR3nt: TGTGCCAACGGAGGGGTCACCGGGGAGCTGTTTTTT